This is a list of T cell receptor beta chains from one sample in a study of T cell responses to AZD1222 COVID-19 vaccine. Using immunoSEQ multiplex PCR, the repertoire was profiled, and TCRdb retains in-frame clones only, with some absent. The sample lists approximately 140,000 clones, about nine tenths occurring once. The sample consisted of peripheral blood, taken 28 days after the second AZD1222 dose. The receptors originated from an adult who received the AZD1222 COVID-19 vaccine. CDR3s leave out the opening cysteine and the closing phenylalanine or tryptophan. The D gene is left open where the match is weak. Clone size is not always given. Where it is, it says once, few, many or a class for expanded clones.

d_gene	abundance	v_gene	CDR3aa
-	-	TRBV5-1	ASSSAGLRDNSPLH
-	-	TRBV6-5	ASKVFFYEQY
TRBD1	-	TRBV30	AFSGQGGNQPQH
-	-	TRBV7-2	ASSLPRLGELF
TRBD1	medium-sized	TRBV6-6	ASSSRTGGLYGYT
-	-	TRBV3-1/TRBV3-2	ASSQVHEITDTQY
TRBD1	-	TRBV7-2	ASSLFQGARGNTIY
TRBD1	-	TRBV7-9	ASSQDRNINEKLF
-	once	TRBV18	ASSSTGNGNTIY
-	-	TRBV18	ASSAGRDEGFRYT
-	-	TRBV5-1	ASSLGQLSGANVLT